This T cell receptor (beta chain) is drawn from a study of T-cell memory formation after mild COVID-19. This clonotype has only a few counts. MiXCR was run by TCRdb on the 5' RACE reads, yielding one entry per CDR3 protein. The table includes approximately 400,000 distinct CDR3 sequences, 24% detected once. This sequence was found in an adult woman who had mild COVID-19 (a few samples of this study predate the infection). Cell type and time point are not known. Sequenced: PBMCs or a T cell subset sorted from them (not recorded which).

The CDR3 sequence is CASSQGSRRTGNEQYF. The CDR3 DNA is TGCGCCAGCAGCCAAGGCTCTAGGAGGACAGGGAACGAGCAGTACTTC. The V gene is TRBV4-1, the J gene TRBJ2-7, with 8 bases lining up with TRBD1. The germline V gene has CDR1 MGHRA and CDR2 YSYEKL. The CDR3 is 16 amino acids. V trimming: 1 base; J trimming: 5 bases; junction bases outside the gene matches: 10.